Given below is one TCR beta chain in context. What it binds is not known. The source of the sample is a study of vaccination effects on CD4 cells after COVID-19. Study at large: BNT162b2 vaccine or mRNA-1273 vaccine was given to participants in two doses.

Repertoires were generated with immunoSEQ multiplex PCR, while TCRdb's copy carries only in-frame clones and drops some. Of 20,000 to 25,000 clones listed, under 85% are singletons. CDR3 length: 13 amino acids. Between the trimmed V and J ends, which lost 8 bases and 0 bases, there was a span of 10 bases. Per the germline V gene, CDR1 is MDHEN and CDR2 is SYDVKM. Antigen-specific CD4+ T cells were expanded (with viral peptide pools) by the ViraFEST assay ahead of sequencing. When around nine days of culture had elapsed, CD4+ T cells were isolated. No vaccinee had earlier SARS-CoV-2 infection, and nucleocapsid antibodies were negative. IL-2 at around 9.8 IU/ml and peptides at around 9.1 ug/ml were added to cultured PBMC, approximately 2.2 million per well. Study-wide results and caveats: Only a single clone (1 of 255 vaccine-induced clones in healthy vaccinees) cross-reacted with common cold coronaviruses.

This sequence joins TRBV28 and TRBJ1-1; D is unclear. Here the sequenced sample was CD4+ T cells from PBMCs cultured with HCoV-NL63 spike peptides, taken before COVID-19 vaccination. This receptor was obtained from a human donor who received a COVID-19 vaccine. In DNA, the CDR3 is TGTGCCAGCTGCTCCCAGATGAACACTGAAGCTTTCTTT. Amino acids: CASCSQMNTEAFF.